The 16 T cell receptor beta chains listed next were all sequenced from one sample in a study of blood T cells in healthy people across ages. With a J-beta primer mix and a sample-barcoded 5' primer, a second PCR ran roughly 6 to 11 cycles. Each CDR3 protein gets one entry after TCRdb re-called the 5' RACE reads with MiXCR. The repertoire holds approximately 960,000 distinct CDR3 sequences, with 25% to 30% as singletons. This same sample was also part of a study on T cells of mothers and their children.

The sequencing sample was made of blood. These receptors all come from a middle-aged woman in good health.

The table lists this clonotype with a few counts. V usage is TRBV12-3 or TRBV12-4 and J usage is TRBJ2-5; TRBD1 might be the D (6 bases). CDR3 size: 15 residues. The germline V and J ends were trimmed by 8 bases and 1 base, with 17 bases remaining between them. CDR3: CASGAWGRGQETQYF. The CDR3 bases are TGTGCCAGCGGCGCGTGGGGCAGGGGCCAAGAGACCCAGTACTTC.

Many counts were recorded for this clonotype. This chain uses TRBV5-1 with TRBJ1-5; 9 nucleotides agree with TRBD1. V lost 4 bases to trimming and J lost 7 bases; unmatched junction nucleotides: 12. The germline CDR1 and CDR2 sequences are SGHRS and YFSETQ. The CDR3 length is 16 residues. In nucleotides, the CDR3 is TGCGCCAGCAGCCCGGGGGGACAGGGAGGGACGCAGCCCCAGCATTTT. Amino acids: CASSPGGQGGTQPQHF.

The rearrangement links TRBV27 to TRBJ1-2, with TRBD1 matching 7 bases. With V trimmed by 5 bases and J by 7 bases, 7 bases remained unmatched. Germline loops: CDR1 MNHEY, CDR2 SMNVEV (reference sequence). The CDR3 covers 13 residues. The CDR3 spells CASSLRQGPGYTF. DNA for the CDR3: TGTGCCAGCAGTCTGCGACAGGGTCCTGGCTACACCTTC.

The chain recombines TRBV7-6 with TRBJ2-2; 7 positions match TRBD2. The J segment lost 3 bases and the V segment lost 5 bases, leaving 6 bases of the junction unmatched. Germline loops: CDR1 SGHVS, CDR2 FNYEAQ. This CDR3 comprises 15 residues. The CDR3: CASSPAGEYTGELFF. CDR3 in DNA: TGTGCCAGCAGCCCCGCGGGGGAGTACACCGGGGAGCTGTTTTTT.

The chain couples TRBV3-1 to TRBJ2-7; 9 bases agree with TRBD2. CDR1 LGHDT and CDR2 YNNKEL come from the germline V gene (reference sequence). This CDR3 is 15 amino acids long. With V trimmed by 2 bases and J by 2 bases, 4 bases remained unmatched. The chain's CDR3 is CASSQLAGRTYEQYF. CDR3 coding DNA: TGTGCCAGCAGCCAACTAGCGGGGCGAACCTACGAGCAGTACTTC.

The table lists this clonotype with a few counts. This rearrangement joins TRBV20-1 to TRBJ2-2; no definite D call. This CDR3 has 15 amino acids. Trimming took 2 bases from V and 0 from J, leaving 10 bases between them. CDR1 is DFQATT, CDR2 SNEGSKA, per germline (reference sequence). CDR3 nucleotides: TGCAGTGCTAGACCTTCGAGGCCGAACACCGGGGAGCTGTTTTTT. Protein product: CSARPSRPNTGELFF.

This clonotype turned up a few times. The chain has TRBV6-1 and TRBJ1-6; no clear D gene. V was pared by 5 bases and J by 6 bases, with 11 bases between. Germline lookup yields CDR1 MNHNS and CDR2 SASEGT. This CDR3 region has 14 residues. The CDR3 here is CASSIGSLNSPLHF. In DNA, the CDR3 is TGTGCCAGCAGTATAGGAAGCCTTAATTCACCCCTCCACTTT.

This clonotype was detected only a few times. V is TRBV5-1 and J is TRBJ1-1, with D possibly matching TRBD1 (5 bases). The CDR3 contains 15 residues. V was pared by 1 base and J by 0 bases, with 10 bases between. Germline lookup yields CDR1 SGHRS and CDR2 YFSETQ. For the CDR3, the DNA is TGCGCCAGCAGCTTGCGGGACGGCATGAACACTGAAGCTTTCTTT. It specifies CASSLRDGMNTEAFF.

The CDR3 spells CASSLAWQANTEAFF. The CDR3 DNA is TGTGCCAGCAGCTTAGCTTGGCAGGCGAACACTGAAGCTTTCTTT. The chain recombines TRBV7-8 with TRBJ1-1; D is unresolved. Trimming removed 0 bases from V and 1 base from J, with 9 bases in between. The CDR3 loop spans 15 amino acids. Germline values: CDR1 SGHVS, CDR2 FQNEAQ.

The rearrangement uses TRBV29-1 and TRBJ2-5; D gene uncertain. Near its end, the DNA agrees better with TRBJ2-7, so the J call may be wrong. This CDR3 has 13 residues. The germline V gene encodes CDR1 SQVTM and CDR2 ANQGSEA. CDR3 loop: CSATSGISYEQYF. The CDR3 nucleotides are TGCAGCGCCACATCAGGAATTTCCTACGAGCAGTACTTC.

Here the CDR3 DNA reads TGTGCCAGCAGCTTTTCGGGACAGGGAGAAGCTTTCTTT. Protein sequence: CASSFSGQGEAFF. The J gene is TRBJ1-1, the V gene TRBV11-2; 9 bases map to TRBD1. With 3 bases clipped from V and 8 bases from J, the junction kept 4 bases outside the gene matches. The CDR3 totals 13 residues. Germline lookup yields CDR1 SGHAT and CDR2 FQNNGV.

CDR3: CASSPGTGTPLEEQYF. CDR3 in DNA: TGTGCCAGCAGTCCCGGGACAGGGACCCCCTTGGAAGAGCAGTACTTC. This chain joins TRBV11-3 and TRBJ2-7; 9 bases map to TRBD1. Germline CDR1 and CDR2: SGHNT and YENEEA. The CDR3 spans 16 residues. The J segment lost 7 bases and the V segment lost 6 bases, leaving 16 bases of the junction unmatched.

This sequence joins TRBV29-1 and TRBJ2-3; a possible D gene is TRBD2 (7 bases). The ends were cut back, 2 bases at V and 4 bases at J, with 13 bases in the middle. This CDR3 contains 14 residues. Germline V gene lookup returns CDR1 SQVTM and CDR2 ANQGSEA. The CDR3 coding sequence is TGCAGCGTTGAATCTGGGGGGGCGCCAGATACGCAGTATTTT. This translates into CSVESGGAPDTQYF.

J is TRBJ1-2 and V is TRBV18, with D possibly matching TRBD1 (5 bases). This CDR3 region has 17 residues. V gave up 1 base and J gave up 6 bases, with 21 bases separating them. Germline lookup yields CDR1 KGHSH and CDR2 LQKENI. The CDR3 is CASSPRPGPPLIDGYTF. As DNA, the CDR3 is TGTGCCAGCTCACCACGCCCGGGACCCCCTTTAATTGATGGCTACACCTTC.

The CDR3 is CASSLVRGGVETQYF. The CDR3 DNA follows: TGTGCCAGCAGCTTAGTACGGGGGGGCGTGGAGACCCAGTACTTC. This sequence joins TRBV7-2 and TRBJ2-7; 8 nucleotides line up with TRBD2. The better agreement between TRBJ2-5 and the DNA end casts doubt on the J call. The CDR3 sequence is 15 residues long. From germline, CDR1 is SGHTA and CDR2 FQGNSA.

In this sample, this clonotype turned up a few times. V usage is TRBV30 and J usage is TRBJ1-1, with D tentatively TRBD1 (5 bases). V gave up 3 bases and J gave up 7 bases, with 9 bases separating them. Germline values: CDR1 GTSNPN, CDR2 SVGIG (reference sequence). This CDR3 is 11 amino acids long. CDR3 in amino acids: CAWRRGFEAFF. DNA of the CDR3: TGTGCCTGGAGGAGGGGCTTTGAAGCTTTCTTT.